Included here is one TCR beta chain sequence, with context. Its antigen is unidentified. PCR employed 60 Vbeta and 13 Jbeta primers. The assay was immunoSEQ multiplex PCR, and TCRdb's table has in-frame clones only and misses some. This sample yields 85,000 to 130,000 clones, of which 84% are seen a single time; more than 0.95% belongs to the top ten. The sample is drawn from a study of cytomegalovirus exposure and HLA in healthy donors. Points from the study as a whole: In a later analysis, TCR beta V- and J-gene trimming showed a link to a missense DCLRE1C variant. When the data were analyzed later, several of the most significant clusters appeared to be linked to common viral pathogens. Most TCR sequences were uncommon, yet certain public TCRs appeared in many donors. The study recorded some 160 TCR beta chains that were cytomegalovirus-associated.

V was cut by 7 bases and J by 5 bases, with 23 bases left in between. Germline V gives CDR1 LGHNA, CDR2 YSLEER. The CDR3 is 16 amino acids. This TCR was recovered from a woman between 18 and 29 years old in good health and CMV-seronegative. The material sequenced was PBMCs. J is TRBJ1-2 and V is TRBV4-3, with D hard to call. CDR3 residues: CASTPVVGREGYGYTF. CDR3 sequence (DNA): TGCGCCAGCACTCCTGTTGTTGGCCGGGAGGGTTATGGCTACACCTTC.